Listed here are 7 T cell receptor beta chains from one sample, sequenced in a study of T cells after yellow fever vaccination (dated by TCRdb to about 2019). The intended sense of this specimen's treatment or condition label: live attenuated yellow fever vaccine strain. The library was produced with 5' RACE. TCRdb names Illumina HiSeq 2500 as the instrument used. In TCRdb, the public reads were trimmed at Q25 with fastp and aligned with MiXCR, with productive beta chains retained. When rows share a CDR3 protein, they turn into one entry using the most common DNA and genes. Present in this sample are 140,000 to 150,000 distinct CDR3 sequences, just over 6.5% of which were seen just once. The top ten constitute over 0.55% of the sample. The sequencing used CD4+ T cells sorted from PBMCs, collected 10 days after the yellow fever booster vaccination. These receptors all come from a man aged 25 to 40 who received the YFV17D yellow fever vaccine.

This clonotype was seen a handful of times. The chain combines TRBV5-1 with TRBJ2-5; D is uncertain. The CDR3 has 14 residues. Trimming removed 1 base at V and 2 bases at J, with 9 bases between. Germline V gives CDR1 SGHRS, CDR2 YFSETQ. CDR3 in DNA: TGCGCCAGCAGCTTGAACAGACCACAAGAGACCCAGTACTTC. Its protein product is CASSLNRPQETQYF.

The CDR3 region is CASMAVRGSYEQYF. CDR3 in DNA: TGTGCCAGCATGGCCGTTCGAGGGTCCTACGAGCAGTACTTC. The V and J genes are TRBV7-2 and TRBJ2-7; a weak D match, TRBD2 (5 bases). The V gene lost 7 bases and the J gene lost 1 base, with 14 bases spanning the gap. The germline V gene encodes CDR1 SGHTA and CDR2 FQGNSA. This CDR3 comprises 14 residues.

This clonotype was found many times. V usage is TRBV10-3 and J usage is TRBJ2-2; 13 positions match TRBD2. Germline V gives CDR1 ENHRY, CDR2 SYGVKD. The CDR3 extends over 16 amino acids. The junction had 12 bases not matched to a gene; V was cut back by 10 bases and J by 7 bases. CDR3 in DNA: TGTGCCACCCGTACCGGACTAGCGGGAGTCGGCGGGGAGCTGTTTTTT. This codes for CATRTGLAGVGGELFF.

With regard to this clonotype: This could be a read error, since a much larger clone is one nucleotide away. This chain joins TRBV15 and TRBJ2-2; D ambiguous. CDR1 and CDR2 (germline): LNHNV, YYDKDF (reference sequence). The CDR3 covers 17 residues. CDR3 protein: CATSREGGLRNAGELFF. CDR3 in DNA: TGTGCCACCAGCAGAGAGGGCGGTCTAAGGAACGCCGGGGAGCTGTTTTTT.

This clonotype was recorded many times. The chain joins TRBV6-1 to TRBJ2-7; 8 bases align to TRBD1. Per germline, CDR1 MNHNS and CDR2 SASEGT. J lost 2 bases, V lost 6 bases, and 9 bases had no gene match. The CDR3 has 15 residues. This chain's CDR3 is CASRPDRGSPYEQYF. The CDR3 nucleotides read TGTGCCAGCAGACCCGACAGGGGATCCCCCTACGAGCAGTACTTC.

This clonotype was found many times. The rearrangement joins TRBV7-9 to TRBJ2-2, with D maybe TRBD2 (6 bases). The V end was cut by 7 bases, the J end by 7 bases, with 10 bases between. From germline, CDR1 is SEHNR and CDR2 FQNEAQ (reference sequence). This CDR3 has 12 amino acids. CDR3 residues: CASNREYGELFF. CDR3 DNA: TGTGCCAGCAATCGGGAGTACGGGGAGCTGTTTTTT.

With regard to this clonotype: A much larger clone lies one base from this, so it may be a read error. The rearrangement joins TRBV4-2 to TRBJ2-1, with D possibly TRBD1 on 6 matching bases. V lost 4 bases, J lost 4 bases, and 14 bases lay in between. The CDR3 covers 15 residues. Germline CDR1 is LGHNA and CDR2 is YNFKEQ. The CDR3 spells CASSPGTPSYNEQFF. The DNA for the CDR3 is TGTGCCAGCAGCCCCGGGACACCCTCGTACAATGAGCAGTTCTTC.